This T cell receptor (beta chain) comes out of a study of vaccination and CD4 T cells after COVID-19. Study as a whole: Samples after vaccination came a median 72 days past dose two, ranging 14 to 241.

Whole-study findings and limits: Convalescent patients saw a median around 86% of their reactive clones show up only after vaccination.

Specified treatment: roughly 10-day PBMC culture with coronavirus spike peptide pools or control peptides (ViraFEST assay). ViraFEST sequenced TCRs after peptide-pool expansion of antigen-specific T cells. Of note for this clonotype: Its antigen is unknown.

In germline, CDR1 is MDHEN, CDR2 SYDVKM. With 6 bases clipped from V and 5 bases from J, the junction kept 11 bases outside the gene matches. The CDR3 loop spans 15 amino acids. CD4+ T cells that had been cultured provided DNA sequenced with the Oncomine TCR Beta short-read assay. Genomic DNA extraction was carried out from cultured CD4+ T cells. From the PCR reads, TCRdb called clonotypes with MiXCR, one entry per CDR3 protein. The table includes around 11,000 distinct CDR3 sequences, 41% detected once. Sequences were obtained from CD4+ T cells from blood, cultured in vitro. This chain joins TRBV28 and TRBJ2-5; TRBD2 matches 8 bases. The clonotype comes from a human donor who had recovered from COVID-19. The CDR3 region has the DNA TGTGCCAGCAGGACCCCGGGGGGGCCCGGGGAGACCCAGTACTTC. Translation gives CASRTPGGPGETQYF.